This TCR beta chain was sequenced during a study of shared clonotypes between healthy human individuals (dated by TCRdb to the early 2020s). Notes on the research overall: Two women and a few men aged 18 to 49 years were included in the cohort. To estimate repertoire size and how much clonotype sharing occurs between individuals, the study deeply sequenced the blood TCR repertoires of five healthy adults. To increase sequencing depth and limit assay-specific biases, TCR repertoire library preparation and sequencing were carried out by different laboratories using diverse techniques. Each donor's leukapheresis produced roughly between about 0.9 and 9.5 billion PBMCs.

Results the study describes overall, beyond this receptor: Because the study included a small number of donors, the genetic and exposure-history diversity represented was limited. Based on pairwise subsampling, the degree of clonotype sharing among donors was expected to be affected by sequencing depth. Sampling was restricted to blood, and TCR repertoires in tissues likely differ from the TCR repertoires found in blood.

This clone was seen at least ten times. What this receptor recognizes is not known. No per-base quality is available; no much larger clone lies one base away. Using the deep immunoSEQ assay, TCR CDR3 regions were amplified from genomic DNA by multiplex PCR. Genomic DNA extracted from each cell subset was distributed evenly over all wells of several immunoSEQ 96-well plates, and each plate served as one replicate. For unsorted PBMC, around 310 ng of genomic DNA, equivalent to 25,000 to 35,000 T cell genomes, went into each replicate PCR. Ten immunoSEQ deep assay plates were used to sequence unsorted PBMC genomic DNA. Purified libraries were quantified with a Qubit 3.0 fluorometer, sized on a Bioanalyzer 2100, and re-quantified with the KAPA Library Quantification kit. Every immunoSEQ 96-well plate was sequenced on a dedicated single-read 150-cycle Illumina NextSeq 550 flow cell. The authors' analysis ran thus. Because the immunoSEQ output included only junctional sequences and no quality scores, the filtering could not be the same as the filtering used for full-length reads. Sequences were annotated with PyIR, a Python wrapper for IgBLAST v1.9, and V/J genes and CDR3 were assigned using IMGT germline references. Any read was removed if the V/J assignment was weak (E-value above 1e-6), the CDR3 was missing, or the read contained stop codons, out-of-frame junctions, or ambiguous translated residues. V3J clonotypes were defined by identical inferred V gene, J gene, and CDR3 amino acid sequence. The percentage overlap between two repertoires was calculated by dividing the number of shared unique clonotypes by the size of the smaller repertoire. Repertoire richness was assessed with RTK rarefaction, the Chao1 estimator, and Recon v2.1 estimates of unobserved clonotypes. Imported from immuneACCESS, the table was reduced by TCRdb to in-frame sequences with V and J called. These copies leave out some clones; in studies compared against another copy, an unresolved V gene accounts for under half, and the cause of the remainder is not known. The V and J calls and clone size are taken from that table; D and trimming were inferred from the DNA. Across this sample there are fewer than 600,000 clones, with approximately 77% seen only once. Clones ranked in the top ten supply 12% of the sample.

Donors were healthy HIV-negative adults with no recently reported acute infections or vaccinations. Every donor was a Caucasian adult living in Nashville, Tennessee, USA. For unsorted samples, tens of millions of PBMCs were counted, and genomic DNA was extracted using the QIAamp DNA Blood Mini kit. Blood was collected by leukapheresis, and PBMCs were isolated by Ficoll-Histopaque density gradient centrifugation and then cryopreserved in liquid nitrogen vapor phase. The source is a woman aged 40 to 50 in good health. Some clones in this sample may be carry-over from other donors' samples. Specimen: PBMCs.

DNA sequence: TGTGCCAGCAGCTACCGGACAGGGGTGGGTGAAAAACTGTTTTTT. Translated, this gives CASSYRTGVGEKLFF. Rearrangement joined TRBV7-8 to TRBJ1-4; 9 bases in the middle match TRBD1. The CDR3 starts with the cysteine, ends with the phenylalanine, and has 15 residues. The sequence is cut down to CDR3 DNA, 45 bases in frame from base 1. The junction shows trimming of 4 bases on V and 7 bases on J, and the gene matches do not reach 7 bases of it. CDR1 and CDR2 (SGHVS, FQNEAQ) derive from the germline V gene. Outside the CDR3, residues come from the reference TRBV7-8 and TRBJ1-4 proteins, so the full variable domain is: GAGVSQSPRYKVAKRGQDVALRCDPISGHVSLFWYQQALGQGPEFLTYFQNEAQLDKSGLPSDRFFAERPEGSVSTLKIQRTQQEDSAVYLCASSYRTGVGEKLFFGSGTQLSVL.